This TCR beta chain was found in a study of T cells in Graves' hyperthyroidism and ophthalmopathy. Study-wide context: Before any treatment, at initial diagnosis, peripheral blood was collected. Study findings and constraints: Most expanded thyroid clonotypes above 0.001 recurred in blood.

This clonotype was observed many times. Its target is not known. The J segment lost 5 bases and the V segment lost 5 bases, leaving 8 bases of the junction unmatched. CDR3 size: 14 residues. In germline, CDR1 is DFQATT, CDR2 SNEGSKA (reference sequence). There were TCR beta CDR3 regions amplified from RNA transcripts. During a first-round RT-PCR of the TCR CDR3, the HTBI primer set was used. TCRdb redid the calling of the multiplex PCR reads with MiXCR, one entry per CDR3 protein. Of around 700,000 distinct CDR3 sequences in the sample, about 19% are singletons; the top ten hold over 15%. Uncontrolled infections, other autoimmune diseases, pregnancy or lactation led to exclusion of patients. Orbital computed tomography and thyroid ultrasound, together with serum TRAb and thyroxine and clinical symptoms, were used for diagnoses.

The rearrangement uses TRBV20-1 and TRBJ2-5, with TRBD1 identical over 10 bases. Specimen: blood. The receptor comes from a woman aged 50 to 65 with Graves' hyperthyroidism that later progressed to Graves' ophthalmopathy. DNA for the CDR3: TGCAGTGCTGGTGGACAGGGGGTGACGGAGACCCAGTACTTC. Translation: CSAGGQGVTETQYF.